This entry features one T cell receptor beta chain sequence. The data are from a study of blood T cell repertoires in COVID-19. In the study overall: Spain, Italy and the United States supplied samples that represented acute and convalescent COVID-19. Nucleic acid was either cDNA or gDNA, and it came from T cells, B-cell-depleted T cells, or PBMCs.

The germline gives CDR1 MNHEY, CDR2 SMNVEV (reference sequence). This CDR3 is built from 15 residues. V dropped 6 bases and J dropped 3; count of bases not matched to a gene: 7. Libraries were prepared by immunoSEQ multiplex PCR; TCRdb keeps only in-frame clonotypes and omits some of them. The sample has approximately 140,000 clones; around nine tenths are singletons. The chain combines TRBV27 with TRBJ1-5; 8 nucleotides match TRBD1. The receptor comes from a man aged 45-65 years with active or convalescent COVID-19. The sequenced sample was peripheral blood. This chain's CDR3 is CASSKTGVVNQPQHF. CDR3 DNA: TGTGCCAGCAGCAAGACAGGGGTGGTCAATCAGCCCCAGCATTTT.